One and the same sample provided the 3 T cell receptor beta chains below, sequenced in a study of blood T cell repertoires in COVID-19. Data came from immunoSEQ multiplex PCR; TCRdb stores just in-frame clones and leaves some out. The profile covers about 220,000 clones, with roughly 84% appearing a single time and 3.5% to 4% taken by the ten largest. Sequenced: peripheral blood. The origin of the receptors is an elderly woman with acute or convalescent COVID-19.

This chain links TRBV21-1 with TRBJ1-5; TRBD1 was called by the table and not checked on the DNA. TRBV21-1 is classified as a pseudogene. The CDR3 loop spans 18 amino acids. The CDR3 loop is CASSKTTGIRNSNQPQHF. The CDR3 region has the DNA TGTGCCAGCAGCAAAACGACAGGTATACGAAATAGCAATCAGCCCCAGCATTTT.

V and J are TRBV3-1 (or the pseudogene TRBV3-2) and TRBJ1-2; 7 bases are a match to TRBD1. The CDR3 has 16 residues. Germline V gives CDR1 LGHDT, CDR2 YNNKEL (reference sequence). J lost 3 bases, V lost 0 bases, and 7 bases had no gene match. CDR3 DNA sequence: TGTGCCAGCAGCCAAGATTGGACAGGCATCGACTATGGCTACACCTTC. Translated, it gives CASSQDWTGIDYGYTF.

This chain connects TRBV29-1 to TRBJ1-1; 11 positions agree with TRBD1. The J segment lost 0 bases and the V segment lost 4 bases, leaving 4 bases of the junction unmatched. Germline CDR1 is SQVTM and CDR2 is ANQGSEA. This CDR3 contains 15 residues. CDR3 sequence (DNA): TGCAGCGTTGGGGACAGGGGGGCCTTGAACACTGAAGCTTTCTTT. It codes for CSVGDRGALNTEAFF.